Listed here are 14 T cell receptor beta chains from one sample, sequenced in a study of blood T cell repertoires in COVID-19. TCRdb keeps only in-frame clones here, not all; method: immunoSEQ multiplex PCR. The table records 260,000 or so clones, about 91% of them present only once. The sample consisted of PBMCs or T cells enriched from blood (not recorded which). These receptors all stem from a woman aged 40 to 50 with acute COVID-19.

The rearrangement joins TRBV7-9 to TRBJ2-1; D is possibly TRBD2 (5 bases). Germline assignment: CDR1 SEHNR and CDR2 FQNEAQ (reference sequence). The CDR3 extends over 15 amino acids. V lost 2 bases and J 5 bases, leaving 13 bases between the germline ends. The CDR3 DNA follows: TGTGCCAGCAGCTTAATAGCGCTGTTGAACAATGAGCAGTTCTTC. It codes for CASSLIALLNNEQFF.

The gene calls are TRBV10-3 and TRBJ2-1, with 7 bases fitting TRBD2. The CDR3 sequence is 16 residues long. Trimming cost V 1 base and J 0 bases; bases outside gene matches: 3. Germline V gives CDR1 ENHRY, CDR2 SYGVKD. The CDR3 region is CAISELGGSSYNEQFF. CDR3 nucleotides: TGTGCCATCAGTGAGTTGGGAGGGAGCTCCTACAATGAGCAGTTCTTC.

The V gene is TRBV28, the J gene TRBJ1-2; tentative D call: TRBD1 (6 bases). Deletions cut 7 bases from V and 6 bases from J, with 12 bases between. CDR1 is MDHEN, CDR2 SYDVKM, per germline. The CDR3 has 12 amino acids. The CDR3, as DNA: TGTGCCAGCACCGAAGACAGGAATGGCTACACCTTC. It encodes CASTEDRNGYTF.

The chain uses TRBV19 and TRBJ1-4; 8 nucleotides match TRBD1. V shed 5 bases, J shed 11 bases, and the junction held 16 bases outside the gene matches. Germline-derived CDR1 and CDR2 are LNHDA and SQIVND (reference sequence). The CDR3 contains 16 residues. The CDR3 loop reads CASSADRAGVMRKLFF. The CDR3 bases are TGTGCCAGTAGTGCGGACAGGGCTGGGGTGATGCGTAAACTGTTTTTT.

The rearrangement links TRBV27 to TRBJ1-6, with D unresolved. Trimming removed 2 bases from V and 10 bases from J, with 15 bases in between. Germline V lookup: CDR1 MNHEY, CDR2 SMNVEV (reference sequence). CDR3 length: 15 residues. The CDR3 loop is CASSLGVPSGSPLHF. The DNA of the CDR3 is TGTGCCAGCAGTTTAGGGGTCCCTTCGGGGTCACCCCTCCACTTT.

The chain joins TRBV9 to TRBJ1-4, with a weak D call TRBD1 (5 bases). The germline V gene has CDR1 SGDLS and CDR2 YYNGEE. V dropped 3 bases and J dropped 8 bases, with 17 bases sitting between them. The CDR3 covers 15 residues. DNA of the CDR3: TGTGCCAGCAGCGATCCTCAGGACATCGGGGAAAAACTGTTTTTT. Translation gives CASSDPQDIGEKLFF.

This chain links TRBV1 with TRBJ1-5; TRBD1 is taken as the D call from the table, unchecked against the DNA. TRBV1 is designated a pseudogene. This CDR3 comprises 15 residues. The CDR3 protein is CTSSLRDRGSQPQHF. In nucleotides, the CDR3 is TGCACCAGCAGCCTCCGGGACAGGGGAAGTCAGCCCCAGCATTTT.

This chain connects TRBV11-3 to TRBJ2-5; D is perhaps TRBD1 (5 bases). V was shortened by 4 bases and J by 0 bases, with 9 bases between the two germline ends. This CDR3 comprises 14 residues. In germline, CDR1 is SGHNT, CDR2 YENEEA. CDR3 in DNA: TGTGCCAGCAGCTCTAGACAGTACCAAGAGACCCAGTACTTC. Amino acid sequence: CASSSRQYQETQYF.

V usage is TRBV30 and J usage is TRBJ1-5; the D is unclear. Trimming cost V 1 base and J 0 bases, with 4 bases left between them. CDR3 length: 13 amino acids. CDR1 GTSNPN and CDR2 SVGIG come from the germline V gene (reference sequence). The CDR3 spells CAWSEYSNQPQHF. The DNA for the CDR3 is TGTGCCTGGAGTGAATATAGCAATCAGCCCCAGCATTTT.

Here the CDR3 reads CASHSRLGLPGELFF. Here the CDR3 DNA reads TGTGCCAGCCATTCGAGACTAGGCCTGCCCGGGGAGCTGTTTTTT. V and J are TRBV28 and TRBJ2-2; tentative D call: TRBD2 (6 bases). Looked up from germline, CDR1 is MDHEN and CDR2 is SYDVKM. V lost 8 bases to trimming and J lost 6 bases, with 19 bases between them. This CDR3 region has 15 residues.

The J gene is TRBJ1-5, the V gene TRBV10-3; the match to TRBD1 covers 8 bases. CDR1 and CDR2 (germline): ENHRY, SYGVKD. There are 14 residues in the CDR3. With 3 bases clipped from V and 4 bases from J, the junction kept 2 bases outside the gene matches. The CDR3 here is CAISDRQGNQPQHF. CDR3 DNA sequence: TGTGCCATCAGTGACAGACAGGGGAATCAGCCCCAGCATTTT.

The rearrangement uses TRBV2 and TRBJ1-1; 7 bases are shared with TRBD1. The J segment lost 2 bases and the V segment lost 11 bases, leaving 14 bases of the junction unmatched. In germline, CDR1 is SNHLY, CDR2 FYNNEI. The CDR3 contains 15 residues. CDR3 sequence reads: CASQGQGVANTEAFF. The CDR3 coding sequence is TGTGCCTCTCAGGGGCAGGGGGTGGCCAACACTGAAGCTTTCTTT.

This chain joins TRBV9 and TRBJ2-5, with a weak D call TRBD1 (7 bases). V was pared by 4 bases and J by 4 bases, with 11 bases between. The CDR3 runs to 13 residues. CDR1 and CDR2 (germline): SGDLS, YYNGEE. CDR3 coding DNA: TGTGCCAGCAGCCCTCAGGGGGGAGAGACCCAGTACTTC. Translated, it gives CASSPQGGETQYF.

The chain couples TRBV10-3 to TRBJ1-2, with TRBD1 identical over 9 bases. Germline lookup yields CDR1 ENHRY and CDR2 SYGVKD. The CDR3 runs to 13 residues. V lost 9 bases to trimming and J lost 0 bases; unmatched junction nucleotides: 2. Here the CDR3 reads CAIGTGTNYGYTF. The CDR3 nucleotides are TGTGCCATAGGGACAGGGACTAACTATGGCTACACCTTC.